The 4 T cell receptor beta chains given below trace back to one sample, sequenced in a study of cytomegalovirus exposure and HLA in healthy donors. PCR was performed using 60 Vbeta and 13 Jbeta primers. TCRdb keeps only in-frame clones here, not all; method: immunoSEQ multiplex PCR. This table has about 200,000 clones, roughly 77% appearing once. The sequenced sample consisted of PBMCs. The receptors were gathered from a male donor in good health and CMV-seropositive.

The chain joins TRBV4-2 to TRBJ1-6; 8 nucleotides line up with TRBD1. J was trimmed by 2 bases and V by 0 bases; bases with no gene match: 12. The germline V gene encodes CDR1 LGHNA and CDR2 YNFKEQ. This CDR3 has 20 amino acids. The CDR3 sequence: CASSQDQGAAGITYNSPLHF. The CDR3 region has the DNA TGTGCCAGCAGCCAAGATCAGGGGGCCGCAGGGATTACCTATAATTCACCCCTCCACTTT.

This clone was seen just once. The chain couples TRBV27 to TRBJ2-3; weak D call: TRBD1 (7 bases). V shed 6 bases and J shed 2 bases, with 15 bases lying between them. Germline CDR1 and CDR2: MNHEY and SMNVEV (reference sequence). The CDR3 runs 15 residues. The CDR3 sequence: CASSPTGEDTDTQYF. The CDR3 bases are TGTGCCAGCAGCCCTACAGGGGAGGACACAGATACGCAGTATTTT.

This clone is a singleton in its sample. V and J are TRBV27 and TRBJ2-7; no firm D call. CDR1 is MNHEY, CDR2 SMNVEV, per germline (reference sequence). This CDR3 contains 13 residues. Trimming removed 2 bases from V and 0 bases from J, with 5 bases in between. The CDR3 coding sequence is TGTGCCAGCAGTTTAGGGCCCTCCTACGAGCAGTACTTC. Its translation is CASSLGPSYEQYF.

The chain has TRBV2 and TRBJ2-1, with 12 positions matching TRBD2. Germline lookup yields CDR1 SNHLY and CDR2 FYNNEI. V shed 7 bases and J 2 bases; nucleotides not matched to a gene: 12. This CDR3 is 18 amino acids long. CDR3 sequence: CASTKYHPSGGAYNEQFF. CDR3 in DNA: TGTGCCAGCACAAAATATCACCCTAGCGGGGGGGCCTACAATGAGCAGTTCTTC.